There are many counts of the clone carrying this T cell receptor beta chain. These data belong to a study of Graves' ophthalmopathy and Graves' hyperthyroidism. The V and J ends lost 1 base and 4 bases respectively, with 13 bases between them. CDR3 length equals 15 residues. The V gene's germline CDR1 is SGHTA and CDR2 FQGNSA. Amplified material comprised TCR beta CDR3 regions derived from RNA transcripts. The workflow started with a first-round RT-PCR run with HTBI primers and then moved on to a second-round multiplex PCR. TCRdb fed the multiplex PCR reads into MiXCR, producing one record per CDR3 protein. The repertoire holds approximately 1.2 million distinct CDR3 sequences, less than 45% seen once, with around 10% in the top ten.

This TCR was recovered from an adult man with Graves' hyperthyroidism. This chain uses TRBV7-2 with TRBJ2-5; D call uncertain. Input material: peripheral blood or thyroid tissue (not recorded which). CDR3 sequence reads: CASSLVGLDLETQYF. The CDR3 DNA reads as TGTGCCAGCAGCTTAGTAGGCCTAGACTTAGAGACCCAGTACTTC.